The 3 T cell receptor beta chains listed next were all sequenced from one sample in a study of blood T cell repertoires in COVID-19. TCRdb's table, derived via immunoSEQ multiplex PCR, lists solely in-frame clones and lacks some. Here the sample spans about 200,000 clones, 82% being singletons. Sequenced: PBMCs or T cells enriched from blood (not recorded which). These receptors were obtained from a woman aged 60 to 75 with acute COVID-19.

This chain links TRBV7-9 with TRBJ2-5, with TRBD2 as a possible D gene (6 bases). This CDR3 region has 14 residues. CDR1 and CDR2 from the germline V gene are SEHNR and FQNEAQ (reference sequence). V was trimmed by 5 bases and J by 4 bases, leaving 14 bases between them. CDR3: CASSRGTIGETQYF. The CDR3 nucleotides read TGTGCCAGCAGCCGCGGGACGATCGGAGAGACCCAGTACTTC.

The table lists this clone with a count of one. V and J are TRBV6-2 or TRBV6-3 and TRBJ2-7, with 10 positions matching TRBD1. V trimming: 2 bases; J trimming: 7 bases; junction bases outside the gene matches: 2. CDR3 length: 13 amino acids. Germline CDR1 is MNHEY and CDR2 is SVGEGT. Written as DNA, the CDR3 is TGTGCCAGCAGTTACCGGACAGGGGGGGAGCAGTACGTC. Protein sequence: CASSYRTGGEQYV.

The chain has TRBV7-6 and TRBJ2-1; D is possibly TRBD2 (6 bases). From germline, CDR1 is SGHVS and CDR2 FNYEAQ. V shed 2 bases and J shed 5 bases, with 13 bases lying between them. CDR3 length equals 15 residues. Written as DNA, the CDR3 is TGTGCCAGCAGCTTACCGCGGACTATCGACAATGAGCAGTTCTTC. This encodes CASSLPRTIDNEQFF.